A selection of T cell receptor beta chains follows, all from one sample in a study of identical twins. TCRdb analysed the 5' RACE reads with MiXCR anew, one entry per CDR3 protein. The repertoire holds around 480,000 distinct CDR3 sequences, with about 14% as singletons. Another study also made use of these data, one on yellow fever vaccine responses in identical twins.

Material for sequencing was CD4+ T cells sorted from blood. These receptors came from a young woman in good health. Each CDR3 is given without its conserved first and last residue.

j_call v_call cdr3_aa
TRBJ2-7 TRBV6-5 ASRYTSGPYEQY
TRBJ2-3 TRBV6-4 ASRREGGRDTQY
TRBJ1-5 TRBV29-1 SAGTGGNQPQH
TRBJ2-7 TRBV15 ATSSQGVSYEQY
TRBJ2-7 TRBV7-2 ASSFVAGQGWEQY
TRBJ2-3 TRBV6-2/TRBV6-3 ASSYSSMGIDTQY
TRBJ2-7 TRBV2 ASSATTISSYEQY
TRBJ2-5 TRBV20-1 SARLRSGSPQETQY
TRBJ2-2 TRBV7-2 ASNGYGELF
TRBJ2-2 TRBV7-3 ASSPLARDGELF
TRBJ2-3 TRBV2 ASSDRGKGTDTQY
TRBJ2-3 TRBV11-2 ASSLRAGRGLIEGTQY
TRBJ2-5 TRBV14 ASSQVGQGMETQY
TRBJ1-4 TRBV5-4 ASSLFTGSKNEKLF
TRBJ2-2 TRBV5-1 ASSSGPTGPLNTGELF
TRBJ2-2 TRBV20-1 SATRRQGPGTGELF
TRBJ1-2 TRBV6-6 ASSYLQGHGYT
TRBJ1-1 TRBV20-1 SARGQPGSEAF
TRBJ2-5 TRBV11-3 ASSPGQGDETQY
TRBJ2-7 TRBV29-1 SVEGRDSRQY
TRBJ1-6 TRBV28 ASSLDWTAGSYNSPLH
TRBJ2-5 TRBV11-2 ASSIGGRAEETQY
TRBJ2-7 TRBV2 ASRGTSGRVDHEQY
TRBJ2-7 TRBV20-1 SARNVAGVGEQY
TRBJ2-7 TRBV6-2/TRBV6-3 ASSYSGSNYEQY
TRBJ2-7 TRBV12-3/TRBV12-4 ASSPSSGGGGTY
TRBJ2-3 TRBV5-5 ASSQTGGTDTQY
TRBJ2-3 TRBV20-1 SASSRAADSTDTQY
TRBJ2-6 TRBV10-2 ASSDPGANVLT
TRBJ1-1 TRBV5-1 ASRGQGARGEAF
TRBJ2-2 TRBV11-3 ASSPDGQGGTGELF
TRBJ2-7 TRBV11-2 ASSLGRTEWYEQY
TRBJ2-3 TRBV24-1 ATRGGGDTQY
TRBJ2-7 TRBV14 ASSRLGTGRYEQY
TRBJ2-1 TRBV27 ASRLREGLANNEQF
TRBJ2-1 TRBV5-5 ASSREGLGNNEQF
TRBJ2-3 TRBV6-1 ASSERKGGRVAGDTQY
TRBJ2-7 TRBV6-1 ASSPRPSGSYEQY
TRBJ2-3 TRBV19 ASCDTTSGTDTQY
TRBJ2-2 TRBV7-8 ASSLVDLRGELF
TRBJ2-1 TRBV5-1 ASSFGTGISNEQF
TRBJ1-2 TRBV10-2 ASSEWGNGYT
TRBJ2-2 TRBV19 ASSIDFGTGELF
TRBJ2-1 TRBV5-1 ASSPGLAGLNEQF
TRBJ1-6 TRBV3-1 ASSQVGGSGNSPLH
TRBJ2-4 TRBV5-6 ASSLTGAPIQY
TRBJ1-5 TRBV10-3 AISVGDRGNQPQH
TRBJ2-3 TRBV9 ASSVGGTSGVDTQY
TRBJ2-7 TRBV29-1 SVEVGLAGYEQY
TRBJ1-5 TRBV12-3/TRBV12-4 ASSFRPWGGGWEPQH
TRBJ2-6 TRBV12-3/TRBV12-4 ASRPRANSGANVLT
TRBJ2-3 TRBV18 ASSPSTLANTDTQY
TRBJ2-7 TRBV2 ASTFSRDRSYEQY
TRBJ2-1 TRBV3-1 ASSQWGIAGGRTEQF
TRBJ2-1 TRBV29-1 SADRPTGTEQF
TRBJ2-2 TRBV7-9 ASSLAGARGNTGELF
TRBJ1-5 TRBV6-5 ASSTGTPYQPQH
TRBJ2-7 TRBV10-3 ATRQGKGYEQY
TRBJ2-7 TRBV18 ASSPPTKVEQY